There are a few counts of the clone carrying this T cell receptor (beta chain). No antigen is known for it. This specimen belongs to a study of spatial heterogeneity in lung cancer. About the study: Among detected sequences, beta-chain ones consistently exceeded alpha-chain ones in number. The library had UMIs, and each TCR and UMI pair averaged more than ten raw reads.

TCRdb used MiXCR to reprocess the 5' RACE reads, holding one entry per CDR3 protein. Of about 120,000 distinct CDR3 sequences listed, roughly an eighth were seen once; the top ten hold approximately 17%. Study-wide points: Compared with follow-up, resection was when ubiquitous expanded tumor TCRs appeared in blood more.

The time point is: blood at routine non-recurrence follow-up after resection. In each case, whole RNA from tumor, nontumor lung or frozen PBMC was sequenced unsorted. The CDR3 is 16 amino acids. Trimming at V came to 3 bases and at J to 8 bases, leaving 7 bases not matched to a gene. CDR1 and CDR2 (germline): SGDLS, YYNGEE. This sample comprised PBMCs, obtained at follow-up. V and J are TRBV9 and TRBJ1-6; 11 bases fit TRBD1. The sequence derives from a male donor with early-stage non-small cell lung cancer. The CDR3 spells CASSAYGQGADSPLHF. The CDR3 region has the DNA TGTGCCAGCAGCGCTTATGGACAGGGGGCAGATTCACCCCTCCACTTT.